The clone carrying this TCR beta chain was counted a single time. This entry belongs to a study of T cell changes during pregnancy in multiple sclerosis. Assay: immunoSEQ multiplex PCR; the TCRdb copy retains only in-frame clones and omits some. The sample lists about 46,000 clones; more than 85% were seen once. The CDR3 extends over 16 amino acids. Trimming shortened V by 0 bases and J by 0 bases, and 10 bases separated the two germline ends. Germline V gene sequence: CDR1 SGDLS, CDR2 YYNGEE. Sequencing used CD8+ T cells from peripheral blood mononuclear cells, obtained in the second trimester of pregnancy. J is TRBJ2-1 and V is TRBV9; weak D call: TRBD2 (5 bases). This clonotype was sampled from a female donor with multiple sclerosis, enrolled in a pregnancy study. This CDR3 is CASSVVAGGSYNEQFF. The CDR3 DNA reads as TGTGCCAGCAGCGTAGTGGCGGGTGGCTCCTACAATGAGCAGTTCTTC.